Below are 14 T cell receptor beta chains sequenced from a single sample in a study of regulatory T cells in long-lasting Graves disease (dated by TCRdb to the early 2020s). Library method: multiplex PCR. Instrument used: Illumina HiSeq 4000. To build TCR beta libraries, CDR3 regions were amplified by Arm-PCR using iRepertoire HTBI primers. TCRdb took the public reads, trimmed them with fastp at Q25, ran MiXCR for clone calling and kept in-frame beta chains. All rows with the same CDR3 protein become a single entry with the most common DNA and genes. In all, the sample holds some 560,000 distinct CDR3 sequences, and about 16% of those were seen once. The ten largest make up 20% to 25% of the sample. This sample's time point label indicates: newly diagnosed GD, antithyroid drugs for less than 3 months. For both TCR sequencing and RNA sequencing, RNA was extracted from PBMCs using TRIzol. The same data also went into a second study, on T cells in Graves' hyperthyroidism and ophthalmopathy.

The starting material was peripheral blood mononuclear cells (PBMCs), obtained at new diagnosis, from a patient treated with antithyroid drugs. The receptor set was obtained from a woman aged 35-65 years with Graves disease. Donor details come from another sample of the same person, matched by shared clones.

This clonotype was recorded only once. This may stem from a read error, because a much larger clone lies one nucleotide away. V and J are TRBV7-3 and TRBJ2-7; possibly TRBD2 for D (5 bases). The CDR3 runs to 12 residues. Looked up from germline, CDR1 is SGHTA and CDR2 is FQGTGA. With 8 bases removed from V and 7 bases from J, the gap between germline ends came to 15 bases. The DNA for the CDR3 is TGTGCCAGCGACCTAACGGGAAATGAGCAGTACTTC. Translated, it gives CASDLTGNEQYF.

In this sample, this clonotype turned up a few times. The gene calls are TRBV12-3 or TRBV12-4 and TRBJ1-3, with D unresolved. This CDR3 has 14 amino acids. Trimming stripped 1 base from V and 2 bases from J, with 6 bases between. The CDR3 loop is CASSLGHPGNTIYF. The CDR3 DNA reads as TGTGCCAGCAGTTTAGGACACCCTGGAAACACCATATATTTT.

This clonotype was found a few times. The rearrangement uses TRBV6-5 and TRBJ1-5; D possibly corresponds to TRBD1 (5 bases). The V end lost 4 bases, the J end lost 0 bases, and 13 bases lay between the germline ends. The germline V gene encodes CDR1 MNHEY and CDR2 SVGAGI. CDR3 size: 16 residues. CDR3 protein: CASSSVKGYSNQPQHF. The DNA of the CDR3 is TGTGCCAGCAGTTCCGTTAAGGGGTATAGCAATCAGCCCCAGCATTTT.

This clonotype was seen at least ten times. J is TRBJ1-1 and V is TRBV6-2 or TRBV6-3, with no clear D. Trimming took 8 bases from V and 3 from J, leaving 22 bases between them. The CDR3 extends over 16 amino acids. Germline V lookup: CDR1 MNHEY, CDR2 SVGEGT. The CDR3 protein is CASETRAGPRDTEAFF. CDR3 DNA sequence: TGTGCCAGCGAAACTCGCGCAGGCCCACGAGACACTGAAGCTTTCTTT.

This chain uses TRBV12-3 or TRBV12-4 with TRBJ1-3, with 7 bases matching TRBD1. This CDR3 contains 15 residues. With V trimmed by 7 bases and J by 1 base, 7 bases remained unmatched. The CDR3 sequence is CASTVGQPSGNTIYF. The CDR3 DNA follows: TGTGCCAGCACCGTGGGACAGCCTTCTGGAAACACCATATATTTT.

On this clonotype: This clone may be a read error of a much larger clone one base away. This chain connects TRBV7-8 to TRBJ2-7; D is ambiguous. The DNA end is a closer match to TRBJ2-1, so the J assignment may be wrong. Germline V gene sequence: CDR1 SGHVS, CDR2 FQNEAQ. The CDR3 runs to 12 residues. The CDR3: CASAASSYEQFF. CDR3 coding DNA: TGTGCCAGCGCGGCGAGCTCCTACGAGCAGTTCTTC.

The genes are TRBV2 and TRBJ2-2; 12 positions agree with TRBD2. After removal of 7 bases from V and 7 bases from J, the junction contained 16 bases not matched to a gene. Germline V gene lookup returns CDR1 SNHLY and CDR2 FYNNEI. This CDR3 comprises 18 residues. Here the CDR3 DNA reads TGTGCCAGCACCCCCCACGCTAGCGGGGGGGCCGGTGGCGGGGAGCTGTTTTTT. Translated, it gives CASTPHASGGAGGGELFF.

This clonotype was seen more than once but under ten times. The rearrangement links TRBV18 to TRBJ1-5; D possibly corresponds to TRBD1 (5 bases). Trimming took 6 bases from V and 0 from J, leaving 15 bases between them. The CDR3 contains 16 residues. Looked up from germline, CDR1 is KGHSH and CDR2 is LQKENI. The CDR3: CASSVGTAGSNQPQHF. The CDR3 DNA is TGTGCCAGCTCGGTTGGGACTGCGGGTAGCAATCAGCCCCAGCATTTT.

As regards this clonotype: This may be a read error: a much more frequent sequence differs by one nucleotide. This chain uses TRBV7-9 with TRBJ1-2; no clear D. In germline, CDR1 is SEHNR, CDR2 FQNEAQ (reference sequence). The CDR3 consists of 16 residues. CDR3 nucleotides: TGTGCCAGCAGCTTAAGAACTGGCGGAACTAACTATGACTACACCTTC. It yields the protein CASSLRTGGTNYDYTF. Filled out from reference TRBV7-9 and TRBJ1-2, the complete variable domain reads DTGVSQNPRHKITKRGQNVTFRCDPISEHNRLYWYRQTLGQGPEFLTYFQNEAQLEKSRLLSDRFSAERPKGSFSTLEIQRTEQGDSAMYLCASSLRTGGTNYDYTFGSGTRLTVV.

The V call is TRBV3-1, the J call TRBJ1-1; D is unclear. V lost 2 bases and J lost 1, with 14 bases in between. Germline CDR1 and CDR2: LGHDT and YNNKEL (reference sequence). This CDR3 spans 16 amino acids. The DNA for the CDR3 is TGTGCCAGCAGCCAATCTCTCACCGTTGCGAACACTGAAGCTTTCTTT. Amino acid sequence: CASSQSLTVANTEAFF.

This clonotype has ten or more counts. The CDR3 DNA reads as TGCAGTGCCCCCCTGACAGGGGGCAAAGATACGCAGTATTTT. Amino acid sequence: CSAPLTGGKDTQYF. The J gene is TRBJ2-3, the V gene TRBV20-1; 10 positions agree with TRBD1. The trim removed 6 bases at V and 5 bases at J, leaving 8 bases unmatched. The CDR3 has 14 residues. In germline, CDR1 is DFQATT, CDR2 SNEGSKA (reference sequence).

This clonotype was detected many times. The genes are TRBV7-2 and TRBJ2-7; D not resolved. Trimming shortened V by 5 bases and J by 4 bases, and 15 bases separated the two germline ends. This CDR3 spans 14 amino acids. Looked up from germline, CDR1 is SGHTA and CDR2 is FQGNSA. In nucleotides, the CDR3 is TGTGCCAGCAGCCCAGACCCGAGAGTGTACGAGCAGTACTTC. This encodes CASSPDPRVYEQYF.

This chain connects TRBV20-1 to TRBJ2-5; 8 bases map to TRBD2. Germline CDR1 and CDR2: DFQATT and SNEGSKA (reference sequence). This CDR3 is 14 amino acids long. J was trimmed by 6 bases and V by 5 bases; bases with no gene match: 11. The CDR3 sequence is CSAGGGGLAQTQYF. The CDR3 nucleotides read TGCAGTGCTGGGGGAGGAGGACTAGCACAGACCCAGTACTTC.

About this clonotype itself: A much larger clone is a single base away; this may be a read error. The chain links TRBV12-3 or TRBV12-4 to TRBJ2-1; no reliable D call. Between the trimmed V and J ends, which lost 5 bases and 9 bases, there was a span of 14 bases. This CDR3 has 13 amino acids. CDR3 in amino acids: CASSAVRSGEQFF. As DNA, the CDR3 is TGTGCCAGCAGTGCCGTCAGGAGTGGTGAGCAGTTCTTC.